The rows below give T cell receptor beta chains drawn from one sample of a study of T cell responses to AZD1222 COVID-19 vaccine. Sequenced by immunoSEQ multiplex PCR; TCRdb stores in-frame clones only, minus some. This table holds 130,000 or so clones, 80% to 90% found once. The starting material was peripheral blood, obtained on day 0 of AZD1222 vaccination. The receptor source for this set is an adult in good health. The CDR3 runs from the conserved cysteine through the conserved F or W. The D gene is left open where the match is weak. Some rows have no size entry. The others give once, few or many, or a class for an expanded clone.

V gene,D gene,clone size,J gene,CDR3 protein,CDR3 DNA
TRBV28,NA,NA,TRBJ2-1,CASSSSSGGGVSSYNEQFF,TGTGCCAGCAGTTCCTCCTCCGGTGGAGGGGTTAGCTCCTACAATGAGCAGTTCTTC
TRBV27,NA,NA,TRBJ1-5,CASSPRVALRNQPQHF,TGTGCCAGCAGCCCCCGGGTCGCACTTCGGAATCAGCCCCAGCATTTT
TRBV25-1,NA,many,TRBJ1-6,CASRNYNSPLHF,TGTGCCAGCAGGAACTATAATTCACCCCTCCACTTT
TRBV3-1/TRBV3-2,NA,NA,TRBJ1-1,CASSPPSRAEAFF,TGTGCCAGCAGCCCCCCCTCGAGGGCCGAAGCTTTCTTT
TRBV7-2,NA,NA,TRBJ1-4,CASSLLPESTNEKLFF,TGTGCCAGCAGCCTCCTTCCGGAAAGCACTAATGAAAAACTGTTTTTT
TRBV5-8,TRBD1,NA,TRBJ1-5,CASRSDRGLSNQPQHF,TGTGCCAGCAGGTCCGACAGGGGTCTTAGCAATCAGCCCCAGCATTTT
TRBV6-5,NA,NA,TRBJ2-2,CASSYSRDGELFF,TGTGCCAGCAGTTACTCTAGGGACGGGGAGCTGTTTTTT
TRBV5-1,NA,once,TRBJ2-7,CASSLRRGPSYEQYF,TGCGCCAGCAGCTTGAGACGGGGACCGTCCTACGAGCAGTACTTC
TRBV4-1,NA,NA,TRBJ2-1,CASSHRAGTASNEQFF,TGCGCCAGCAGCCATCGCGCGGGGACAGCAAGCAATGAGCAGTTCTTC
TRBV18,NA,once,TRBJ2-3,CASSGGSTDTQYF,TGTGCCAGCTCCGGGGGTTCCACAGATACGCAGTATTTT
TRBV3-1/TRBV3-2,NA,NA,TRBJ2-3,CASSRTRTDTQYF,TGTGCCAGCAGCCGAACACGCACAGATACGCAGTATTTT
TRBV6-2/TRBV6-3,NA,NA,TRBJ1-4,CASSWSASNEKLFF,TGTGCCAGCAGTTGGTCAGCGTCTAATGAAAAACTGTTTTTT
TRBV5-4,TRBD2,NA,TRBJ2-1,CASSKLLGGDSYNEQFF,TGTGCCAGCAGCAAACTCCTCGGGGGGGATTCCTACAATGAGCAGTTCTTC
TRBV6-4,NA,NA,TRBJ1-3,CASSDWVTGNTIYF,TGTGCCAGCAGTGACTGGGTTACTGGAAACACCATATATTTT
TRBV28,NA,NA,TRBJ1-6,CASTARGGSPLHF,TGTGCCAGCACGGCCCGGGGGGGATCACCCCTCCACTTT
TRBV7-9,NA,once,TRBJ2-3,CASSPRADTQYF,TGTGCCAGCAGCCCCCGGGCAGATACGCAGTATTTT
TRBV4-3,NA,NA,TRBJ1-6,CASSQEGDYPYYNSPLHF,TGCGCCAGCAGCCAAGAGGGGGACTATCCCTACTATAATTCACCCCTCCACTTT
TRBV7-6,NA,NA,TRBJ2-5,CASSLAGGRETQYF,TGTGCCAGCAGCTTAGCGGGGGGGCGGGAGACCCAGTACTTC
TRBV3-1/TRBV3-2,TRBD1,NA,TRBJ2-5,CASSPGQGASRTQYF,TGTGCCAGCAGCCCTGGACAGGGGGCTTCTCGGACCCAGTACTTC
TRBV19,TRBD2,NA,TRBJ2-6,CASRGGPAPSGANVLTF,TGTGCCAGTAGGGGAGGGCCAGCCCCCTCTGGGGCCAACGTCCTGACTTTC
TRBV5-1,TRBD2,once,TRBJ2-3,CASSATTSGSRTDTQYF,TGCGCCAGCAGCGCTACGACTAGCGGGAGCCGCACAGATACGCAGTATTTT
TRBV12-2,NA,NA,TRBJ2-2,CASRRDRGATGELFF,TGTGCAAGTCGCCGGGACAGGGGTGCCACCGGGGAGCTGTTTTTT
TRBV7-8,TRBD1,NA,TRBJ2-7,CASSVQGWDEQYF,TGTGCCAGCAGCGTACAGGGGTGGGACGAGCAGTACTTC
TRBV3-1/TRBV3-2,NA,NA,TRBJ1-4,CASSHSDTTNEKLFF,TGTGCCAGCAGCCACTCCGATACAACTAATGAAAAACTGTTTTTT
TRBV9,TRBD1,NA,TRBJ1-2,CASSGDRGLYGYTF,TGTGCCAGCAGCGGAGACAGGGGGCTCTATGGCTACACCTTC